The TCR beta chain under discussion was sequenced for a study of T cell repertoires in cytomegalovirus infection. About the study: A matching HLA type, together with CMV infection, was signaled by public TCR beta signatures.

Per the germline V gene, CDR1 is LGHNA and CDR2 is YNFKEQ. CDR3 length: 15 residues. Trimming stripped 0 bases from V and 8 bases from J, with 16 bases between. TCRdb re-called the reads through MiXCR, storing one row per CDR3 protein. The sample records 150,000 to 200,000 distinct CDR3 sequences, about 18% being singletons. This clonotype showed up just a few times. Its antigen is as yet unknown. Study results and limitations: Using cumulative public TCR beta family frequency, the authors identified those who carried CMV together with the relevant HLA.

Sequencing input: CD8+ T cells from PBMCs. This receptor was taken from a human donor in good health (CMV status not recorded). Some clones in this sample may be carry-over from other donors' samples. The V call is TRBV4-2, the J call TRBJ1-2, with TRBD1 as a possible D gene (5 bases). In DNA, the CDR3 is TGTGCCAGCAGCCAAGATCCAGGGCCTTCTAGGGGCTACACCTTC. Amino acid sequence: CASSQDPGPSRGYTF.